A single T cell receptor beta chain is shown here with its context. No antigen is known for it. There are no base qualities to consult, and no much larger clone falls within one base. This sample is part of a study of blood T cell repertoires in COVID-19 (dated by TCRdb to the early 2020s). Study-wide context: Samples covering the acute and convalescent phases of COVID-19 were provided by collaborators in the United States, Italy and Spain. The prospective study material was composed of cDNA or gDNA derived from T cells, B-cell-depleted T cells, or PBMCs. The dataset comprised deeply sampled blood TCRbeta repertoires from subjects exposed to, actively infected with, or recovered from COVID-19. The repertoires were made available in a free public database intended to serve as a resource for research on the immune response to SARS-CoV-2. Samples were obtained from the ongoing ImmuneRACE study (first 160 participants) and from 1,200 or so subjects provided by 6 global collaborators. Nearly every sample came with metadata listing a de-identified subject ID, COVID-19 status, age in years and sex. HLA class I and class II types, where available, came from metadata supplied by the sample provider rather than from assay-based typing.

The junction shows trimming of 6 bases on V and 0 bases on J, and the gene matches do not reach 8 bases of it. CDR1 and CDR2 are drawn from the germline V gene: SGHDT, YYEEEE. Including the terminal cysteine and phenylalanine, the CDR3 comprises 15 residues. The retained sequence is limited to the CDR3, 45 bases, with the frame set at the first base. Whole blood was collected in K2EDTA tubes by collaborating institutions according to the institutions' own protocols. For TCRbeta analysis, collaborators shipped samples in one of three forms: frozen whole blood, isolated PBMCs, or DNA extracted from either of those sample types. TCRbeta CDR3 regions were amplified from genomic DNA using the immunoSEQ Assay, a bias-controlled multiplex PCR. On the authors' methods: Within the assay, amplification of reference gene primers was used to estimate how many nucleated cells each sample contained. Sequence reads were collapsed and filtered to measure the absolute abundance of every unique TCRbeta CDR3 rearrangement. For each sample, productive Simpson clonality was calculated by taking the square root of Simpson's diversity index across productive rearrangements. TCRdb stores this immuneACCESS table with in-frame sequences only. Part of the clones is absent; in the studies checked, under half of the shortfall reflects unresolved V genes, and no reason is known for the rest. V and J calls and clone size come straight from that table; D and trimming were deduced from the DNA. Counted in this sample were hundreds of thousands of clones; 84% of them appeared once. The top ten constitute around 18% of the sample.

Findings and caveats that apply to the study as a whole: Clinical and demographic metadata were provided uncurated, with the amount varying by source and participant.

The sequence was collected from a woman over 75 with active or convalescent COVID-19. This chain is built from TRBV5-6 and TRBJ2-5; 7 of the junction bases match TRBD2. The sample consisted of peripheral blood. CDR3 protein: CASTFTRGDQETQYF. The DNA sequence follows: TGTGCCAGCACCTTCACCCGGGGGGACCAAGAGACCCAGTACTTC. Reference TRBV5-6 and TRBJ2-5 genes cover what lies past the CDR3, so the full variable domain is DAGVTQSPTHLIKTRGQQVTLRCSPKSGHDTVSWYQQALGQGPQFIFQYYEEEERQRGNFPDRFSGHQFPNYSSELNVNALLLGDSALYLCASTFTRGDQETQYFGPGTRLLVL.